The rows below give T cell receptor beta chains drawn from one sample of a study of T cell responses to AZD1222 COVID-19 vaccine. Only in-frame clones appear in the TCRdb table, and some are missing; sequencing was by immunoSEQ multiplex PCR. This table holds some 170,000 clones, about 92% found once. Sequencing used peripheral blood, obtained on day 0 of AZD1222 vaccination. The source is an adult in good health. CDR3s include the opening cysteine and the closing phenylalanine or tryptophan. A clone size is listed for some rows: how often the clone was seen (once, few, many), or a class if it is expanded.

v_gene | abundance | CDR3aa
TRBV27 | . | CASSLSTGNGYTF
TRBV4-2 | . | CASSLPIQGQGATSNYGYTF
TRBV4-1 | . | CASSHRYRDDYGYTF
TRBV5-4 | . | CASSLRAAHEQYF
TRBV3-1/TRBV3-2 | . | CASSQVQAEAFF
TRBV5-8 | . | CASIRGEVPSYEQYF
TRBV7-9 | . | CASSIVPGTSLVYEQYF
TRBV12-5 | . | CASGLVGTSPNEQFF
TRBV11-2 | . | CASSLVWAEAYEQYF
TRBV5-4 | once | CASSSRTGPNGYTF
TRBV5-1 | . | CASKEDDRHEQYF
TRBV6-2/TRBV6-3 | once | CASSSDRAYSNQPQHF
TRBV5-1 | . | CASSADRGSGQPQHF
TRBV30 | . | CAWEPNGNTIYF
TRBV25-1 | few | CASSDSGGYEQYF
TRBV7-8 | few | CASSPRQGPFSYEQYF
TRBV7-6 | once | CASSLAGLGPKETQYF
TRBV5-6 | . | CASSFGGVNTEAFF
TRBV3-1/TRBV3-2 | . | CASSQDMGLFMNTEAFF
TRBV2 | . | CASSDLARGTDTQYF
TRBV7-8 | . | CASSQETRNTEAFF
TRBV2 | . | CASSRGGGQGYGYTF
TRBV27 | . | CASRKKDRGPYEQYF
TRBV3-1/TRBV3-2 | . | CASSQAGDYNTEAFF
TRBV12-3/TRBV12-4 | . | CASSLSDQETQYF
TRBV29-1 | . | CSVDRGDEAFF
TRBV10-3 | . | CAISELWKNRSNTEAFF
TRBV7-9 | . | CASSLGGRELFF
TRBV4-1 | . | CASSPTQVWSGYTF
TRBV9 | . | CASSVTPGLAEETQYF
TRBV18 | . | CASSPDMNTEAFF
TRBV3-1/TRBV3-2 | . | CASSPMVGQPQHF
TRBV7-6 | . | CASSLGGAGGYNEQFF
TRBV2 | . | CASSLSGISYNEQFF
TRBV6-5 | . | CASSVSTGGLEQYF
TRBV3-1/TRBV3-2 | . | CASSPSGRTYNEQFF